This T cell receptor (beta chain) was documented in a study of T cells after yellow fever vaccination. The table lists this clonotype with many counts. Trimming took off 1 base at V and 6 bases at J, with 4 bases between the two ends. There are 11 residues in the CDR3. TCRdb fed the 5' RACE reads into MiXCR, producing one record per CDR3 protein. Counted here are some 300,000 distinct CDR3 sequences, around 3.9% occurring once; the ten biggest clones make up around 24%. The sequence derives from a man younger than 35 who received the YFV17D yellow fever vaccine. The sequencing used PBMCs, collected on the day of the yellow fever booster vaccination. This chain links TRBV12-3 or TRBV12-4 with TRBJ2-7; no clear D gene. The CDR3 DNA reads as TGTGCCAGCAGTTTAGGGGCCGAGCAGTACGTC. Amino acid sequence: CASSLGAEQYV.